This TCR beta chain was sequenced in a study of beta chain features in type 1 diabetes. In germline, CDR1 is SEHNR, CDR2 FQNEAQ (reference sequence). Deletions cut 4 bases from V and 6 bases from J, with 7 bases between. The CDR3 extends over 12 amino acids. The collection from each donor was one heparinised blood draw averaging about 116 mL. Via CD45RO/CCR7/CD25/CD127/CD95/CD27, cells of the CD4+ naive, central memory, regulatory and stem cell-like memory subsets were sorted. Study-wide findings and caveats: A PCR bias possibly favoring shorter templates would apply equally to patients and controls. In every one of the four CD4+ subsets, TCRB CDR3s were moderately but significantly shorter in Type 1 diabetes patients.

Every isolated RNA sample was fully reverse transcribed, so sequencing captured expressed TCRB transcripts. Method: immunoSEQ multiplex PCR; TCRdb's copy keeps in-frame clones and lacks some. The sample lists about 650,000 clones, around 12% occurring once. This clone has a handful of counts. Its specificity is unknown. Other nucleotide sequences in the sample specify the same CDR3. J is TRBJ1-5 and V is TRBV7-9; D gene uncertain. Sequencing was carried out using naive CD4+ T cells from blood. The TCR comes from a young man with type 1 diabetes. The CDR3 DNA follows: TGTGCCAGCAGCTCAGGTGGTCAGCCCCAGCATTTT. Translated, it gives CASSSGGQPQHF.